Each of the 29 T cell receptor beta chains below was sequenced from the same sample in a study of blood T cell repertoires in COVID-19. Here immunoSEQ multiplex PCR was the method, and the copy in TCRdb shows in-frame clones only, minus some. Of tens of thousands of clones in the sample, roughly 78% are singletons; the top ten hold 5.4%. The sequencing input was peripheral blood. The receptors were sampled from a woman older than 75 with active or convalescent COVID-19.

This chain uses TRBV5-4 with TRBJ2-1; 11 bases are shared with TRBD1. This CDR3 contains 15 residues. Trimming at V came to 3 bases and at J to 4 bases, leaving 3 bases not matched to a gene. Germline assignment: CDR1 SGHNT and CDR2 YYREEE (reference sequence). Written as DNA, the CDR3 is TGTGCCAGCAGCTCCGGGACAGGGGGATACAATGAGCAGTTCTTC. Translated, it gives CASSSGTGGYNEQFF.

The rearrangement uses TRBV11-1 and TRBJ2-3, with D tentatively TRBD2 (5 bases). V was clipped by 0 bases and J by 5 bases, with 9 bases between them. This CDR3 has 14 residues. Germline-derived CDR1 and CDR2 are SGHAT and FQDESV (reference sequence). Here the CDR3 reads CASSLAEGRDTQYF. DNA of the CDR3: TGTGCCAGCAGCTTAGCAGAGGGCCGAGATACGCAGTATTTT.

This chain connects TRBV14 to TRBJ1-2; 9 positions match TRBD1. J lost 5 bases, V lost 4 bases, and 5 bases had no gene match. CDR3 size: 14 residues. Germline lookup yields CDR1 SGHDN and CDR2 FVKESK. CDR3 residues: CASSRDRAGYGYTF. For the CDR3, the DNA is TGTGCCAGCAGCCGGGACAGGGCAGGGTATGGCTACACCTTC.

J is TRBJ2-3 and V is TRBV7-2; 10 bases align to TRBD2. The germline V gene encodes CDR1 SGHTA and CDR2 FQGNSA. The J segment lost 4 bases and the V segment lost 10 bases, leaving 8 bases of the junction unmatched. This CDR3 region has 14 residues. CDR3 in DNA: TGTGCCATACAAGCGGGGGGGCCGTCAGATACGCAGTATTTT. It specifies CAIQAGGPSDTQYF.

This clone appeared once. The V call is TRBV24-1, the J call TRBJ2-1; 9 bases line up with TRBD2. Germline trimming cut 5 bases from V and 5 bases from J; bases unmatched to any gene: 6. Germline V gene sequence: CDR1 KGHDR, CDR2 SFDVKD. CDR3 length equals 15 residues. The CDR3 bases are TGTGCCACCAGTGTTGCGCTAGCGGGGAACAATGAGCAGTTCTTC. Translating it yields CATSVALAGNNEQFF.

This chain uses TRBV19 with TRBJ1-5; D remains unclear. CDR3 size: 15 residues. Trimming cost V 2 bases and J 4 bases, with 12 bases left between them. Germline CDR1 is LNHDA and CDR2 is SQIVND (reference sequence). The CDR3 sequence is CASSIQHSNNQPQHF. The CDR3 region has the DNA TGTGCCAGTAGTATACAACACAGCAATAATCAGCCCCAGCATTTT.

This clone was detected only a few times. This sequence joins TRBV19 and TRBJ2-2; D is perhaps TRBD2 (7 bases). Trimming cost V 3 bases and J 5 bases, with 13 bases left between them. The CDR3 covers 15 residues. CDR1 is LNHDA, CDR2 SQIVND, per germline (reference sequence). CDR3 sequence reads: CASSILAGATGELFF. The CDR3 bases are TGTGCCAGTAGTATTCTCGCGGGGGCTACCGGGGAGCTGTTTTTT.

The chain carries TRBV27 and TRBJ1-5; D is unresolved. The V gene's germline CDR1 is MNHEY and CDR2 SMNVEV (reference sequence). Trimming took off 6 bases at V and 6 bases at J, with 12 bases between the two ends. This CDR3 spans 13 amino acids. The CDR3, as DNA: TGTGCCAGCAGCCTACTGTTTGGTCAGCCCCAGCATTTT. Translation: CASSLLFGQPQHF.

The CDR3 loop is CASRPGERDSPLHF. The CDR3 coding sequence is TGTGCCAGCAGACCAGGGGAAAGGGATTCACCCCTCCACTTT. J is TRBJ1-6 and V is TRBV5-4; tentative D call: TRBD1 (6 bases). CDR1 is SGHNT and CDR2 is YYREEE in the germline V gene (reference sequence). V dropped 5 bases and J dropped 8 bases, with 14 bases sitting between them. The CDR3 runs to 14 residues.

There are a few counts of this clone. The rearrangement joins TRBV7-6 to TRBJ2-7, with D tentatively TRBD1 (6 bases). The germline CDR1 and CDR2 sequences are SGHVS and FNYEAQ. This CDR3 comprises 15 residues. V lost 5 bases and J lost 3, with 17 bases in between. The CDR3 here is CASSREGQGYYEQYF. CDR3 in DNA: TGTGCCAGCAGCCGAGAGGGACAAGGGTACTACGAGCAGTACTTC.

The V and J genes are TRBV19 and TRBJ2-1; 7 nucleotides match TRBD2. V lost 5 bases to trimming and J lost 8 bases; unmatched junction nucleotides: 12. The germline gives CDR1 LNHDA, CDR2 SQIVND (reference sequence). The CDR3 is made up of 15 amino acids. The CDR3 spells CASSQGAREGHEQFF. Here the CDR3 DNA reads TGTGCCAGTAGTCAAGGGGCTAGGGAGGGGCATGAGCAGTTCTTC.

This clone was observed a few times. This CDR3 reads CASSRGTTDTQYF. CDR3 DNA: TGCGCCAGCAGCCGCGGAACCACAGATACGCAGTATTTT. This chain connects TRBV5-1 to TRBJ2-3; no definite D call. The V end lost 4 bases, the J end lost 2 bases, and 8 bases lay between the germline ends. Looked up from germline, CDR1 is SGHRS and CDR2 is YFSETQ. This CDR3 comprises 13 residues.

This chain links TRBV7-9 with TRBJ2-7, with 7 bases aligning to TRBD1. CDR1 SEHNR and CDR2 FQNEAQ come from the germline V gene (reference sequence). The CDR3 loop spans 14 amino acids. V lost 3 bases to trimming and J lost 3 bases; unmatched junction nucleotides: 5. CDR3 in DNA: TGTGCCAGCAGCTTGACAGGGTTAGTCTACGAGCAGTACTTC. It specifies CASSLTGLVYEQYF. Full variable domain (rest looked up from reference TRBV7-9 and TRBJ2-7): DTGVSQNPRHKITKRGQNVTFRCDPISEHNRLYWYRQTLGQGPEFLTYFQNEAQLEKSRLLSDRFSAERPKGSFSTLEIQRTEQGDSAMYLCASSLTGLVYEQYFGPGTRLTVT.

V usage is TRBV6-5 and J usage is TRBJ1-6; maybe TRBD1 (6 bases). The CDR3 has 13 amino acids. Trimming shortened V by 6 bases and J by 10 bases, and 13 bases separated the two germline ends. Germline loops: CDR1 MNHEY, CDR2 SVGAGI. CDR3 nucleotides: TGTGCCAGCAGCGCCAGGACAGACTCACCCCTCCACTTT. Its protein is CASSARTDSPLHF.

V is TRBV10-3 and J is TRBJ1-2; the D gene is possibly TRBD1 (6 bases). Trimming took off 3 bases at V and 2 bases at J, with 13 bases between the two ends. Germline lookup yields CDR1 ENHRY and CDR2 SYGVKD. The CDR3 spans 15 residues. The CDR3 DNA reads as TGTGCCATCAGTGATGGGGGGGGCTCGAACTATGGCTACACCTTC. Protein product: CAISDGGGSNYGYTF.

This rearrangement joins TRBV28 to TRBJ2-4; possible D gene TRBD2, 6 bases. This CDR3 contains 14 residues. V lost 11 bases and J lost 0, with 14 bases in between. Germline V gene data show CDR1 as MDHEN and CDR2 as SYDVKM. CDR3 protein: CAVTGTLAKNIQYF. Written as DNA, the CDR3 is TGTGCCGTAACCGGGACTTTAGCCAAAAACATTCAGTACTTC.

The V call is TRBV4-2, the J call TRBJ2-1, with 9 nucleotides matching TRBD2. This CDR3 has 16 amino acids. Germline lookup yields CDR1 LGHNA and CDR2 YNFKEQ. V dropped 4 bases and J dropped 5; count of bases not matched to a gene: 9. The CDR3: CASSRGGGGGHNEQFF. The CDR3 coding sequence is TGTGCCAGCAGCCGGGGCGGCGGGGGGGGCCACAATGAGCAGTTCTTC.

V and J are TRBV6-1 and TRBJ2-1, with 7 bases identical to TRBD2. V gave up 1 base and J gave up 7 bases; unmatched junction bases: 10. Germline loops: CDR1 MNHNS, CDR2 SASEGT. This CDR3 comprises 16 residues. In DNA form, the CDR3 reads TGTGCCAGCAGTGAAGTGGGACGGGGGGTAAGGAATGAGCAGTTCTTC. Amino acids: CASSEVGRGVRNEQFF.

The V and J genes are TRBV7-2 and TRBJ1-5; 8 bases fit TRBD1. Germline assignment: CDR1 SGHTA and CDR2 FQGNSA. This CDR3 region has 16 residues. J gave up 2 bases and V 5 bases, and 8 bases lay outside the gene matches. The CDR3 is CASSPHRGGGNQPQHF. The CDR3 bases are TGTGCCAGCAGCCCCCACAGGGGGGGAGGCAATCAGCCCCAGCATTTT.

The chain recombines TRBV29-1 with TRBJ2-5; 10 bases align to TRBD1. CDR3 size: 12 residues. The trim removed 3 bases at V and 10 bases at J, leaving 5 bases unmatched. CDR1 SQVTM and CDR2 ANQGSEA come from the germline V gene. The CDR3: CSVEYGTGVQYF. The CDR3 coding sequence is TGCAGCGTTGAGTATGGGACAGGGGTCCAGTACTTC.

Written as DNA, the CDR3 is TGTGCCAGCAGCAAAGGCCCGGGGGGGCTTGTCTACGAGCAGTACTTC. Protein: CASSKGPGGLVYEQYF. V gene TRBV21-1 combines with J gene TRBJ2-7; the table assigns TRBD2, which was not confirmed against the DNA. TRBV21-1 is assigned pseudogene status. The CDR3 contains 16 residues.

The chain combines TRBV19 with TRBJ1-4; D is ambiguous. The CDR3 has 16 residues. The V and J ends lost 6 bases and 0 bases respectively, with 14 bases between them. From germline, CDR1 is LNHDA and CDR2 SQIVND (reference sequence). This CDR3 is CASRSSGVATNEKLFF. The CDR3 DNA reads as TGTGCCAGTAGATCCTCCGGGGTTGCAACTAATGAAAAACTGTTTTTT.

The rearrangement uses TRBV6-5 and TRBJ2-2; no firm D call. The germline CDR1 and CDR2 sequences are MNHEY and SVGAGI. V was pared by 4 bases and J by 3 bases, with 3 bases between. This CDR3 region has 12 residues. In DNA form, the CDR3 reads TGTGCCAGCAGTTCATACACCGGGGAGCTGTTTTTT. This translates into CASSSYTGELFF.

V usage is TRBV29-1 and J usage is TRBJ1-1; D not resolved. CDR3 length: 14 residues. V lost 3 bases to trimming and J lost 10 bases, with 21 bases between them. CDR1 SQVTM and CDR2 ANQGSEA come from the germline V gene. The CDR3 DNA reads as TGCAGCGTTGATAAGGGCCAAGGCGCCACTAGAGCTTTCTTT. It yields the protein CSVDKGQGATRAFF.

The chain is built from TRBV10-3 and TRBJ1-2; TRBD1 aligns across 8 bases. CDR1 ENHRY and CDR2 SYGVKD come from the germline V gene. V trimming: 5 bases; J trimming: 7 bases; junction bases outside the gene matches: 3. The CDR3 has 12 amino acids. This CDR3 reads CAISRDRSGYTF. The CDR3 nucleotides are TGTGCCATCAGTAGGGACAGGAGTGGCTACACCTTC.

In DNA, the CDR3 is TGTGCCAGCTCACCTCCGGGAGTAACCGGGGAGCTGTTTTTT. Its protein product is CASSPPGVTGELFF. J is TRBJ2-2 and V is TRBV18; D might be TRBD2 (6 bases). Trimming shortened V by 3 bases and J by 5 bases, and 10 bases separated the two germline ends. Germline CDR1 KGHSH, CDR2 LQKENI. The CDR3 sequence is 14 residues long.

CDR3 in amino acids: CASSQEAGGPVRQETQYF. In nucleotides, the CDR3 is TGTGCCAGCAGCCAAGAGGCGGGAGGGCCGGTGCGACAAGAGACCCAGTACTTC. The rearrangement links TRBV4-2 to TRBJ2-5, with 9 bases matching TRBD2. The V gene's germline CDR1 is LGHNA and CDR2 YNFKEQ. The CDR3 has 18 residues. The V segment lost 0 bases and the J segment 2 bases; nucleotides outside the gene matches: 10.

The rearrangement uses TRBV6-6 and TRBJ2-7; 9 nucleotides line up with TRBD1. Germline CDR1 is MNHNY and CDR2 is SVGAGI (reference sequence). There are 14 residues in the CDR3. J was trimmed by 5 bases and V by 6 bases; bases with no gene match: 8. The CDR3 DNA sequence: TGTGCCAGCAGAGTACAGGGGGCGGGCGACGAGCAGTACTTC. Its protein product is CASRVQGAGDEQYF.

J is TRBJ1-1 and V is TRBV7-8; a possible D gene is TRBD1 (6 bases). This CDR3 comprises 14 residues. Trimming stripped 5 bases from V and 9 bases from J, with 19 bases between. The germline CDR1 and CDR2 sequences are SGHVS and FQNEAQ. The CDR3 DNA is TGTGCCAGCAGCGCCCACCTACAGGGTTCACAAGCTTTCTTT. It specifies CASSAHLQGSQAFF.